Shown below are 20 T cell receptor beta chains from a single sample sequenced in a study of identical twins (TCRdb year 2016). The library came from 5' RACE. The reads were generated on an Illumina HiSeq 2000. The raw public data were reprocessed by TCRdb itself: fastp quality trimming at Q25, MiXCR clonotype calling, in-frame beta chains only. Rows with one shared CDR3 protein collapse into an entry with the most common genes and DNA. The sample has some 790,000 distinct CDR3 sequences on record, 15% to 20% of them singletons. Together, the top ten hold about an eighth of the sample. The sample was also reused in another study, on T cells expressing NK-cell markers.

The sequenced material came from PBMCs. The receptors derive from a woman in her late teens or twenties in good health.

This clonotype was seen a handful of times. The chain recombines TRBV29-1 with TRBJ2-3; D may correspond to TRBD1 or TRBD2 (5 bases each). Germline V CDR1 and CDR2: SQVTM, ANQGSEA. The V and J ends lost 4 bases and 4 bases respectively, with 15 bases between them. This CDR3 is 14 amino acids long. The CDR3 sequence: CSVVRQLGADTQYF. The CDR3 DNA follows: TGCAGCGTTGTACGGCAGTTGGGGGCAGATACGCAGTATTTT.

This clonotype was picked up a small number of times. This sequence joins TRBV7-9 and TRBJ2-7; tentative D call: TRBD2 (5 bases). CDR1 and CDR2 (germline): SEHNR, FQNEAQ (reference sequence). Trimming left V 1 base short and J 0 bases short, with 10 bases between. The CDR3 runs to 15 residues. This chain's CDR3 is CASSLVPGSSYEQYF. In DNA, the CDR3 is TGTGCCAGCAGCTTAGTCCCGGGGAGCTCCTACGAGCAGTACTTC.

CDR3 loop: CASSTDSGVGANVLTF. The CDR3 DNA is TGCGCCAGCTCGACGGACTCCGGTGTGGGGGCCAACGTCCTGACTTTC. The V and J genes are TRBV5-1 and TRBJ2-6; tentative D call: TRBD2 (5 bases). V lost 7 bases and J 4 bases, leaving 18 bases between the germline ends. Germline CDR1 reads SGHRS; CDR2 reads YFSETQ. CDR3 length: 16 amino acids.

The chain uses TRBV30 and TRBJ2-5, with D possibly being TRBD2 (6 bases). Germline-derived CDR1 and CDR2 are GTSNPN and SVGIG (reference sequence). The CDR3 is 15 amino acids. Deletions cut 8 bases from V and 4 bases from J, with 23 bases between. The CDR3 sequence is CARTEVGGGGETQYF. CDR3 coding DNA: TGTGCCAGGACTGAGGTGGGAGGAGGCGGAGAGACCCAGTACTTC.

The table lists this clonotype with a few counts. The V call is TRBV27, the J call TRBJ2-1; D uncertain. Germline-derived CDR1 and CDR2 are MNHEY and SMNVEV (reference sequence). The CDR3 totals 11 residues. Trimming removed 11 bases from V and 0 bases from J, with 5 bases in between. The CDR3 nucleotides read TGTGCCGTACGCTCCTACAATGAGCAGTTCTTC. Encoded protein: CAVRSYNEQFF.

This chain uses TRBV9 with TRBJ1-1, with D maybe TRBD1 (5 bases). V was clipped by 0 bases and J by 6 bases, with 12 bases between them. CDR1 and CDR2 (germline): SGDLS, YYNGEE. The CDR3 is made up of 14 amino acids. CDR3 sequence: CASSVVEGTAEAFF. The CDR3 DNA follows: TGTGCCAGCAGCGTAGTCGAGGGGACGGCTGAAGCTTTCTTT. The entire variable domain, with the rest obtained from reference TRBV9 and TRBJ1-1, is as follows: DSGVTQTPKHLITATGQRVTLRCSPRSGDLSVYWYQQSLDQGLQFLIQYYNGEERAKGNILERFSAQQFPDLHSELNLSSLELGDSALYFCASSVVEGTAEAFFGQGTRLTVV.

The chain's CDR3 is CASSWDRESDTQYF. The CDR3 coding sequence is TGTGCCAGCAGTTGGGACAGGGAATCAGATACGCAGTATTTT. The chain combines TRBV6-5 with TRBJ2-3, with TRBD1 identical over 9 bases. V was pared by 4 bases and J by 4 bases, with 3 bases of the junction left unmatched. The CDR3 sequence is 14 residues long. Per germline, CDR1 MNHEY and CDR2 SVGAGI.

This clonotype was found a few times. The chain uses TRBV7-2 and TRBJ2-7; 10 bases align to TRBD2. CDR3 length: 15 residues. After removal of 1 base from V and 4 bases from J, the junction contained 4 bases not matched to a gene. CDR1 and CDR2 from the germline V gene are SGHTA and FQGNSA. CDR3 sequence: CASSLGQLAGYEQYF. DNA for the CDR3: TGTGCCAGCAGCTTAGGACAACTAGCGGGGTACGAGCAGTACTTC. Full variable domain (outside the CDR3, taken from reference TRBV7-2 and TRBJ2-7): GAGVSQSPSNKVTEKGKDVELRCDPISGHTALYWYRQSLGQGLEFLIYFQGNSAPDKSGLPSDRFSAERTGGSVSTLTIQRTQQEDSAVYLCASSLGQLAGYEQYFGPGTRLTVT.

CDR3 DNA sequence: TGTGCCAGCAGCCGGTACGAGTCTGTTGGTGAAGCTTTCTTT. Translated, it gives CASSRYESVGEAFF. The V and J genes are TRBV9 and TRBJ1-1; no definite D call. V gave up 4 bases and J gave up 7 bases, with 17 bases separating them. The length of the CDR3 is 14 residues. Germline-derived CDR1 and CDR2 are SGDLS and YYNGEE.

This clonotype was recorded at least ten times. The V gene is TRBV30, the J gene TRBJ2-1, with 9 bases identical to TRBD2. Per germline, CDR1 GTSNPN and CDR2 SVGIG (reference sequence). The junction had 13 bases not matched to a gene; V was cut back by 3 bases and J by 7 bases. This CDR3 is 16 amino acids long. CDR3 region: CAWRVTSGVRRNEQFF. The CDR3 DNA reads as TGTGCCTGGAGGGTGACTAGCGGAGTTAGGCGGAATGAGCAGTTCTTC.

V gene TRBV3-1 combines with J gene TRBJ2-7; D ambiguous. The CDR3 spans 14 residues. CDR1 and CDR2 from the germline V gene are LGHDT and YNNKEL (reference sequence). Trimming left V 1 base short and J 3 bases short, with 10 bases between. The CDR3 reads CASSQGGSGYEQYF. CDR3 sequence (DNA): TGTGCCAGCAGCCAAGGAGGATCCGGCTACGAGCAGTACTTC.

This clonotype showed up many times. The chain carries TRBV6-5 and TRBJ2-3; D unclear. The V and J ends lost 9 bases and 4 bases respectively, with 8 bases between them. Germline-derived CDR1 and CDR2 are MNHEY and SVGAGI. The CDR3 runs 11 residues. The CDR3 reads CASQAADTQYF. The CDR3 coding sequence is TGTGCCAGTCAAGCTGCAGATACGCAGTATTTT.

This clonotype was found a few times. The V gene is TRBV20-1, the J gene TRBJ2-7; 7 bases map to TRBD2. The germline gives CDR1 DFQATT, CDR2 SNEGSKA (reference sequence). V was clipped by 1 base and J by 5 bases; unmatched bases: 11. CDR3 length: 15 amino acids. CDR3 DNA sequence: TGCAGTGCTAGAGTTCAACCGGGGACTACTAACGAGCAGTACTTC. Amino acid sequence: CSARVQPGTTNEQYF.

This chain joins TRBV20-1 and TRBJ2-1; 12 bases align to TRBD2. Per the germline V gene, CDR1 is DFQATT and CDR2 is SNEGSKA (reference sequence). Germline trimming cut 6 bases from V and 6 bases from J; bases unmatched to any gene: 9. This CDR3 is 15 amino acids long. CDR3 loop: CSAGLAGITTNEQFF. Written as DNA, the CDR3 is TGCAGTGCCGGACTAGCGGGGATAACCACCAATGAGCAGTTCTTC.

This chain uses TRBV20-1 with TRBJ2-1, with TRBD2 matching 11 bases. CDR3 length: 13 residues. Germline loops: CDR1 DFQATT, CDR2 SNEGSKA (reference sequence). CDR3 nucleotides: TGCACTGTTACTAGCGGGAGCTACAATGAGCAGTTCTTC. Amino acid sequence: CTVTSGSYNEQFF.

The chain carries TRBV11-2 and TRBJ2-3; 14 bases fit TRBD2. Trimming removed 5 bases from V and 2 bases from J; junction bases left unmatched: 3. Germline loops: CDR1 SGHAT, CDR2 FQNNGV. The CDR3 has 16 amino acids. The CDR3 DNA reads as TGTGCCAGCAGCGAGGGACTAGCGGGGGCCACAGATACGCAGTATTTT. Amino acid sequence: CASSEGLAGATDTQYF.

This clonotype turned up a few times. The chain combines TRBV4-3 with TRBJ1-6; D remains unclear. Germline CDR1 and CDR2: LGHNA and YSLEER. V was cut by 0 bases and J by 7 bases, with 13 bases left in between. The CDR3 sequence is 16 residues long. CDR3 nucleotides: TGCGCCAGCAGCCAAGAGTCGACCGGTAGGAATTCACCCCTCCACTTT. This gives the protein CASSQESTGRNSPLHF.

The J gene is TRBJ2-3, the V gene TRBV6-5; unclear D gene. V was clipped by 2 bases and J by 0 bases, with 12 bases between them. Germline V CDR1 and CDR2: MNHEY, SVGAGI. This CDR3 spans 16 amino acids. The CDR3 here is CASSYLGRRSTDTQYF. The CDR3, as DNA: TGTGCCAGCAGTTACCTCGGACGGCGGAGCACAGATACGCAGTATTTT.

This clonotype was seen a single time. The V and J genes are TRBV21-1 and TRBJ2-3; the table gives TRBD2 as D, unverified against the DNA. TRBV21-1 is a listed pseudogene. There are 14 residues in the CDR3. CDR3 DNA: TGTGCCAGCAGCAAATTGAGTTCCGGGGATACGCAGTATTTT. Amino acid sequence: CASSKLSSGDTQYF.

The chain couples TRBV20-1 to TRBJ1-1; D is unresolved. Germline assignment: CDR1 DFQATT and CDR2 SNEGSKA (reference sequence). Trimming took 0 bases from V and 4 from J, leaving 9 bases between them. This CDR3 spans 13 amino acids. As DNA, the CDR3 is TGCAGTGCTAGAGAGGGCTCCTCCACTGAAGCTTTCTTT. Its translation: CSAREGSSTEAFF.